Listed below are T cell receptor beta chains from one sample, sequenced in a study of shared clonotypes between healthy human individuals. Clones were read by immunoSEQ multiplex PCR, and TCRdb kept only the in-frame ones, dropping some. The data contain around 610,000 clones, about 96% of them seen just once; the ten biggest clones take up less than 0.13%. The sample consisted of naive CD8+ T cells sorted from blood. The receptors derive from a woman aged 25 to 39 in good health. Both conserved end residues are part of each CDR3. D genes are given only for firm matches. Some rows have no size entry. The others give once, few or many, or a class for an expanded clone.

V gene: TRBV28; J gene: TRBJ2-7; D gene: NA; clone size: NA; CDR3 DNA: TGTGCCACACCCCCTGGGCGGGCCCTCTCCTACGAGCAGTACTTC; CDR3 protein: CATPPGRALSYEQYF
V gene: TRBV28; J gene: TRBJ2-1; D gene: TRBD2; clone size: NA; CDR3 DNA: TGTGCCAGCAGGCCGACTAGCGAGTTTTACAATGAGCAGTTCTTC; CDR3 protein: CASRPTSEFYNEQFF
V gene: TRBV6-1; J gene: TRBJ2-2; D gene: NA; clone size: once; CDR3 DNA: TGTGCCAGCAGTGAACCCACAGCCTGGGAGGAGCTGTTTTTT; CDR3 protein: CASSEPTAWEELFF
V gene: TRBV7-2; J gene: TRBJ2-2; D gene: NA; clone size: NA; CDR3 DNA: TGTGCCAGCAGCCCTCTGGTAGGGGCCCTGACCGGGGAGCTGTTTTTT; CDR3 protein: CASSPLVGALTGELFF
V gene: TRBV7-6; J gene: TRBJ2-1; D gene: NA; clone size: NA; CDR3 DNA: TGTGCCAGCAGCTTAGGACTAAGAGGCTATGAGCAGTTCTTC; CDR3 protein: CASSLGLRGYEQFF
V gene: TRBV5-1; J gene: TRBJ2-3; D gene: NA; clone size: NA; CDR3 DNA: TGCGCCAGCAGCTTGGTGGCTAGCACAGATACGCAGTATTTT; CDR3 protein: CASSLVASTDTQYF
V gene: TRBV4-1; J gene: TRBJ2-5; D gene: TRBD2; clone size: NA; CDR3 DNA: TGCGCCAGCAGCCAGATAAGCGGGAGGCGGGAGACCCAGTACTTC; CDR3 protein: CASSQISGRRETQYF
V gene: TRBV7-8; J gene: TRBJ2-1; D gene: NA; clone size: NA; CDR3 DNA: TGTGCCAGCAGCGAACCTACCTACAATGAGCAGTTCTTC; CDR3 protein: CASSEPTYNEQFF
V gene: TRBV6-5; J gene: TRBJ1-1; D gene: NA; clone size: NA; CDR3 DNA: TGTGCCAGCAGTTACTCGGCGGGGGTGAACACTGAAGCTTTCTTT; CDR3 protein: CASSYSAGVNTEAFF
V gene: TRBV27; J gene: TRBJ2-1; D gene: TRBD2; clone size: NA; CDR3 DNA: TGTGCCAGCAGTATAGGACTAGCGGGACAGGTCTATGAGCAGTTCTTC; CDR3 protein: CASSIGLAGQVYEQFF
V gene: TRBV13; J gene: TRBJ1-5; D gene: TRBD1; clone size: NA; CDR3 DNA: TGTGCCAGCAGCTTAGGCCTTGGACAGGGGCCAGAAGGCAATCAGCCCCAGCATTTT; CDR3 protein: CASSLGLGQGPEGNQPQHF
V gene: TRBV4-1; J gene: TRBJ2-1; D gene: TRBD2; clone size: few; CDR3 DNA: TGCGCCAGCAGCCAAAGACTAGCAAATGAGCAGTTCTTC; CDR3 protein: CASSQRLANEQFF
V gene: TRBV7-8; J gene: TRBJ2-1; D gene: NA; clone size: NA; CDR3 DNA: TGTGCCAGCAGCTTATCCCCCGGGGCGAGCTCCTACAATGAGCAGTTCTTC; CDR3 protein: CASSLSPGASSYNEQFF
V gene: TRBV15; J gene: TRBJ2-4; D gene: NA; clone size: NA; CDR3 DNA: TGTGCCACCAGCCGCGAAAGGAAAAACATTCAGTACTTC; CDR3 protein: CATSRERKNIQYF
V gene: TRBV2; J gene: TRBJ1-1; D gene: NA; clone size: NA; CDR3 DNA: TGTGCCAGCTTAGCCGGCTATGGGAACACTGAAGCTTTCTTT; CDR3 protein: CASLAGYGNTEAFF
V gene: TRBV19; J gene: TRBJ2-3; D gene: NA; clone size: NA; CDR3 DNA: TGTGCCAGTAGTATTACCGCAGATACGCAGTATTTT; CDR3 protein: CASSITADTQYF
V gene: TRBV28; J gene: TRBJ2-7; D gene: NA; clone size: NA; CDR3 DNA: TGTGCCAGCAGGCCCGTGATGGGCGAGCAGTACTTC; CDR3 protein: CASRPVMGEQYF
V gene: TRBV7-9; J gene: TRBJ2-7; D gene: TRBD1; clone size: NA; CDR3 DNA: TGTGCCAGCAGCGCCGGACAGGGGGCGAGCGAGCAGTACTTC; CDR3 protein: CASSAGQGASEQYF
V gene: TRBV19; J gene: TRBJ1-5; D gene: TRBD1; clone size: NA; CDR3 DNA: TGTGCCAGTAAAAGAACGACAGGGGACCAGCCCCAGCATTTT; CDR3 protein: CASKRTTGDQPQHF
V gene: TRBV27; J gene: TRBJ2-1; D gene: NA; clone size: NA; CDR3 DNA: TGTGCCAGCAGTTTGAGCGGCCACCTTTACAATGAGCAGTTCTTC; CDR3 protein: CASSLSGHLYNEQFF
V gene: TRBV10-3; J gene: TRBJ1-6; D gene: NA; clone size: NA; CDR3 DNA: TGTGCCATCAACCCAGGAGGAAATTCACCCCTCCACTTT; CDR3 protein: CAINPGGNSPLHF
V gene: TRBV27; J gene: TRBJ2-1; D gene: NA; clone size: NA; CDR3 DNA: TGTGCCAGCAGTACTCCGACCGGGGATGAGCAGTTCTTC; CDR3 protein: CASSTPTGDEQFF
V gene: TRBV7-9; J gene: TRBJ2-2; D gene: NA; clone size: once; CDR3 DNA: TGTGCCAGCAGCTCCGACGCCACCGGGGAGCTGTTTTTT; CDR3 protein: CASSSDATGELFF
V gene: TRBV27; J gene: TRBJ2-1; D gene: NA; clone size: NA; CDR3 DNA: TGTGCCAGCAGTCCCCGCCAGGGATCCGCCTACAATGAGCAGTTCTTC; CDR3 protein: CASSPRQGSAYNEQFF
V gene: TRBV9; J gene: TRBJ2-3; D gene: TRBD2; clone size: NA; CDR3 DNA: TGTGCCAGCAGCGTCGAACCGGCGGGAGCCGGTACGCAGTATTTT; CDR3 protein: CASSVEPAGAGTQYF
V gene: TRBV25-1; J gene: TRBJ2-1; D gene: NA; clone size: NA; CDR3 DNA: TGTGCCAGCAGTGAGCAATACAATGAGCAGTTCTTC; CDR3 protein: CASSEQYNEQFF
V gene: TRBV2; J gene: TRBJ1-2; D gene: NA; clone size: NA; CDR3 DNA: TGTGCCAGCAGCGCAGGGACCCCCCTCTATGGCTACACCTTC; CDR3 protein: CASSAGTPLYGYTF
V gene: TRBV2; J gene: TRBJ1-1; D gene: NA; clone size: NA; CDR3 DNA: TGTGCCAGCAATCAGGGATTGGGTGGGACTGAAGCTTTCTTT; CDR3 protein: CASNQGLGGTEAFF
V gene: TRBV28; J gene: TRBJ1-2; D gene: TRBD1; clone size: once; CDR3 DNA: TGTGCCAGCAGCCCGACAGGGGACTATGGCTACACCTTC; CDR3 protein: CASSPTGDYGYTF
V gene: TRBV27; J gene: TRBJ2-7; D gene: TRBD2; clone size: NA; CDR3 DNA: TGTGCCAGCAGTCCCAAGACTAGCGGCGAGCAGTACTTC; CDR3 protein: CASSPKTSGEQYF
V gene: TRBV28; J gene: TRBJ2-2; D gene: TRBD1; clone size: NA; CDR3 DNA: TGTGCCAGCAGTTTACAGGGGGCGAGCACCGGGGAGCTGTTTTTT; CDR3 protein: CASSLQGASTGELFF
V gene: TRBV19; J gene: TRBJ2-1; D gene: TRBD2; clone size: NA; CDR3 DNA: TGTGCCAGTCAAGAGGGACGGGGGACTAGTCTCAATGAGCAGTTCTTC; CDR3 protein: CASQEGRGTSLNEQFF
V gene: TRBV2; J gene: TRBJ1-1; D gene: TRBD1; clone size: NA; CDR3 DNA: TGTGCCGCGAACAGGGGTTATACTGAAGCTTTCTTT; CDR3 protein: CAANRGYTEAFF
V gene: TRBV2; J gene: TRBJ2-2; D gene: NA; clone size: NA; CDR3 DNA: TGTGCCAGCAGTGATCAGGACCCCACCGGGGAGCTGTTTTTT; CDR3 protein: CASSDQDPTGELFF
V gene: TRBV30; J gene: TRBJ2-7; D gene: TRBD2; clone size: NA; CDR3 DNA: TGTGCCTGGAGTGGAATTCTAGCGGGAGCCGAGCAGTACTTC; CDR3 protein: CAWSGILAGAEQYF
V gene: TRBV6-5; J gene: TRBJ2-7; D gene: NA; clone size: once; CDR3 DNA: TGTGCCAGCAGTTGGGGGGACGGGTCCTACGAGCAGTACTTC; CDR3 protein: CASSWGDGSYEQYF
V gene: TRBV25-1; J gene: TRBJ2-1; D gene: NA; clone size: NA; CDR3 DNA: TGTGCCAGCAGTGAATTCAGTTGGGGGCCTAATTCCTACAATGAGCAGTTCTTC; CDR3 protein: CASSEFSWGPNSYNEQFF
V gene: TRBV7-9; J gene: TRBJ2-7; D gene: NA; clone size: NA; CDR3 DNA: TGTGCCAGCAGCTTAGCGAGCGCTTACGAGCAGTACTTC; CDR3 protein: CASSLASAYEQYF
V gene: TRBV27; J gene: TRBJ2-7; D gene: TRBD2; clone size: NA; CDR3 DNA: TGTGCCAGCAGTCCTGGACTAGCGGGAGGGCTCTACGAGCAGTACTTC; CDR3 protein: CASSPGLAGGLYEQYF
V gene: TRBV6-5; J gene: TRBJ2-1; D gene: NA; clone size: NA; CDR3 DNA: TGTGCCAGCAGTTACTCGGAGCTCTATCGGCGTGAGCAGTTCTTC; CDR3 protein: CASSYSELYRREQFF
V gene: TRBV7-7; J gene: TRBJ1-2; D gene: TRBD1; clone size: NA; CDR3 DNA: TGTGCCATCCGACAGGGCCCCTCCGAGAACTATGGCTACACCTTC; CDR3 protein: CAIRQGPSENYGYTF
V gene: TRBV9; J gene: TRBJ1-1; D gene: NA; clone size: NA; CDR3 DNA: TGTGCCAGCAGCGCCGTCGGTGGGAACTCTGAAGCTTTCTTT; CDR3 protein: CASSAVGGNSEAFF
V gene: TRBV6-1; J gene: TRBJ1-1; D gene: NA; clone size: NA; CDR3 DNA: TGTGCCAGCAGTGACAATCGTGTTTTCTTT; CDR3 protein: CASSDNRVFF
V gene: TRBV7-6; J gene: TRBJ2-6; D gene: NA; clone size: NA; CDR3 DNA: TGTGCCAGCAGCTCCCGTTTGAAGGGGGCCAACGTCCTGACTTTC; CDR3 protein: CASSSRLKGANVLTF
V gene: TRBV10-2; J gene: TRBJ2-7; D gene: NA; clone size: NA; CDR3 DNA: TGCGCCAGCAGTTCCCGCCTCTACAGGAGAATAGAAGAGCAGTACTTC; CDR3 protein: CASSSRLYRRIEEQYF
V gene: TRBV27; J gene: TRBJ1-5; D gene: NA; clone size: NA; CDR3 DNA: TGTGCCAGCAGCTCCCTCGTCACGGAGGGGGGTCATCAGCCCCAGCATTTT; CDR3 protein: CASSSLVTEGGHQPQHF
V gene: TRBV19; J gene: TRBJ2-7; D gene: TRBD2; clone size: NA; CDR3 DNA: TGTGCCAGTAGTGCACTAGCGGAGCCCCTCCACGAGCAGTACTTC; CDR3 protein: CASSALAEPLHEQYF
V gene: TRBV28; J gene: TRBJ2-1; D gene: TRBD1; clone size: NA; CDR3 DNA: TGTGCCAGCAGTTCCCTAGACAGGGTCAATGAGCAGTTCTTC; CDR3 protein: CASSSLDRVNEQFF
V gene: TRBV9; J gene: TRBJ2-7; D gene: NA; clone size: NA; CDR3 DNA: TGTGCCAGCAGCGTAGAGGGTCTAGGGGAGCAGTACTTC; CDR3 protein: CASSVEGLGEQYF
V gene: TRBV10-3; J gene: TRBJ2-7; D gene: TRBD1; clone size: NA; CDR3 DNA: TGTGCCATCAGTGAACCAAACAGGGGCTACGAGCAGTACTTC; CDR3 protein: CAISEPNRGYEQYF
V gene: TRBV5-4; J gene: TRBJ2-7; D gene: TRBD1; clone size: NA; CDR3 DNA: TGTGCCAGCAGCTTGGACAGGGGGTACGAGCAGTACTTC; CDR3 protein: CASSLDRGYEQYF
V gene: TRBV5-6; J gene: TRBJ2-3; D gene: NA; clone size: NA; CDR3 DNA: TGTGCCAGCAGCTCGGGGCCAGATACGCAGTATTTT; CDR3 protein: CASSSGPDTQYF
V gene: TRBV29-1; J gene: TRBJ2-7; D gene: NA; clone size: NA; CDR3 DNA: TGCAGCGCAGGGGATCGGGACGAGCAGTACTTC; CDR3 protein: CSAGDRDEQYF
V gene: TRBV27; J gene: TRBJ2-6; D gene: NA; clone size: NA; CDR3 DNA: TGTGCCATCTACCTTGGTAGGGAATCTGGGGCCAACGTCCTGACTTTC; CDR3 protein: CAIYLGRESGANVLTF
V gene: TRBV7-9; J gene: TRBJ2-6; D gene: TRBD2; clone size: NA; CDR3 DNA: TGTGCCAGCAGCTCACCCCCTCAAGTGGGAGGGCCTGGGGCCAACGTCCTGACTTTC; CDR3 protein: CASSSPPQVGGPGANVLTF